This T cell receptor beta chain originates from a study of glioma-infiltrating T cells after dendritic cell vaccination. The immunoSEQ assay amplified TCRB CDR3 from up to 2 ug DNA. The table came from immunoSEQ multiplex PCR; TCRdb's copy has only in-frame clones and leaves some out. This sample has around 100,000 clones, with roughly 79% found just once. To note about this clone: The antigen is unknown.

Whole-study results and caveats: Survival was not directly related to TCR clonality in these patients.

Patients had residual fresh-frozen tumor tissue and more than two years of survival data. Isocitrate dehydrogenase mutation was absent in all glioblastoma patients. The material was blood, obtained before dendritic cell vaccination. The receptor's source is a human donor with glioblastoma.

The CDR3: CASSLDLTGGKAFF. CDR3 bases: TGTGCCAGCAGCTTAGATTTGACAGGGGGAAAAGCTTTCTTT. The chain carries TRBV7-2 and TRBJ1-1; TRBD1 agrees at 9 bases. The germline V gene has CDR1 SGHTA and CDR2 FQGNSA. The CDR3 spans 14 residues. The ends lost 1 base at V and 9 bases at J; junction bases unmatched: 6.